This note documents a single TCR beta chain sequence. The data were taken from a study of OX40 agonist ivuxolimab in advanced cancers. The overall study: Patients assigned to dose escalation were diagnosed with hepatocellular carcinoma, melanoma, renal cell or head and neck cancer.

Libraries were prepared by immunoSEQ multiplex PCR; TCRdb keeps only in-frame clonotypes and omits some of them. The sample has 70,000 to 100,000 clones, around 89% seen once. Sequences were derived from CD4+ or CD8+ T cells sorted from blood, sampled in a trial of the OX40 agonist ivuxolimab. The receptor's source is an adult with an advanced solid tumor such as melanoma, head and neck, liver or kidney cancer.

The CDR3 is CASSPQDVGNTIYF. CDR3 nucleotide sequence: TGTGCCAGCTCACCACAAGACGTGGGAAACACCATATATTTT. V is TRBV18 and J is TRBJ1-3, with no clear D. V was trimmed by 1 base and J by 4 bases, leaving 8 bases between them. The CDR3 sequence is 14 residues long. CDR1 is KGHSH, CDR2 LQKENI, per germline.